The 27 T cell receptor beta chains below all came from one sample that was sequenced in a study of sequential checkpoint blockade in melanoma. Documented treatment: randomized to nivolumab then ipilimumab (arm A) or the reverse (arm B). The repertoire was sequenced with immunoSEQ multiplex PCR; TCRdb's copy has only in-frame clones and lacks some. The sample shows more than 15,000 clones, around two thirds of them seen only once. The material sequenced was CD8+ T cells sorted from blood (inferred from file names), taken from a patient given nivolumab and ipilimumab in sequence. These receptors all stem from a human donor with melanoma.

This chain uses TRBV27 with TRBJ2-5; D remains unclear. The end of the DNA is better explained by TRBJ2-7, so the J call may be wrong. CDR3 length: 13 residues. Germline-derived CDR1 and CDR2 are MNHEY and SMNVEV (reference sequence). The CDR3 DNA sequence: TGTGCCAGCAGTTTAACAGTTACCTACGAGCAGTACTTC. Amino acids: CASSLTVTYEQYF.

This chain uses TRBV7-6 with TRBJ2-1; D is unclear. The CDR3 has 13 residues. Germline CDR1 SGHVS, CDR2 FNYEAQ. V dropped 3 bases and J dropped 4 bases, with 7 bases sitting between them. The CDR3 sequence is CASSFSKYNEQFF. DNA of the CDR3: TGTGCCAGCAGCTTTAGCAAATACAATGAGCAGTTCTTC. The variable domain in full, with the rest retrieved from reference TRBV7-6 and TRBJ2-1, is GAGVSQSPRYKVTKRGQDVALRCDPISGHVSLYWYRQALGQGPEFLTYFNYEAQQDKSGLPNDRFSAERPEGSISTLTIQRTEQRDSAMYRCASSFSKYNEQFFGPGTRLTVL.

This clone was seen a single time. The rearrangement joins TRBV9 to TRBJ2-5, with D hard to call. Trimming left V 1 base short and J 4 bases short, with 8 bases between. The CDR3 length is 13 residues. Germline V gene lookup returns CDR1 SGDLS and CDR2 YYNGEE. The CDR3 sequence is CASSVFTGETQYF. The CDR3 DNA follows: TGTGCCAGCAGCGTATTCACCGGAGAGACCCAGTACTTC. Full variable domain (missing parts from reference TRBV9 and TRBJ2-5): DSGVTQTPKHLITATGQRVTLRCSPRSGDLSVYWYQQSLDQGLQFLIQYYNGEERAKGNILERFSAQQFPDLHSELNLSSLELGDSALYFCASSVFTGETQYFGPGTRLLVL.

V and J are TRBV7-2 and TRBJ1-2; 8 bases match TRBD1. Germline trimming cut 5 bases from V and 5 bases from J; bases unmatched to any gene: 7. The length of the CDR3 is 14 residues. The V gene's germline CDR1 is SGHTA and CDR2 FQGNSA. The CDR3 region has the DNA TGTGCCAGCAGCGCAGGGACAGGCGGATATGGCTACACCTTC. Residues: CASSAGTGGYGYTF. The variable domain in full, with the rest retrieved from reference TRBV7-2 and TRBJ1-2, is GAGVSQSPSNKVTEKGKDVELRCDPISGHTALYWYRQSLGQGLEFLIYFQGNSAPDKSGLPSDRFSAERTGGSVSTLTIQRTQQEDSAVYLCASSAGTGGYGYTFGSGTRLTVV.

The CDR3 loop reads CASSLFSMNTEAFF. CDR3 nucleotides: TGTGCCAGCAGCTTATTTTCCATGAACACTGAAGCTTTCTTT. The chain links TRBV7-9 to TRBJ1-1; unclear D gene. The germline V gene encodes CDR1 SEHNR and CDR2 FQNEAQ (reference sequence). This CDR3 has 14 residues. V gave up 2 bases and J gave up 0 bases, with 7 bases separating them. Variable domain in full (rest from reference TRBV7-9 and TRBJ1-1): DTGVSQNPRHKITKRGQNVTFRCDPISEHNRLYWYRQTLGQGPEFLTYFQNEAQLEKSRLLSDRFSAERPKGSFSTLEIQRTEQGDSAMYLCASSLFSMNTEAFFGQGTRLTVV.

This rearrangement joins TRBV7-9 to TRBJ2-7, with D unresolved. The CDR3 contains 11 residues. With 5 bases removed from V and 4 bases from J, the gap between germline ends came to 6 bases. Looked up from germline, CDR1 is SEHNR and CDR2 is FQNEAQ (reference sequence). CDR3 protein: CASSREYEQYF. DNA for the CDR3: TGTGCCAGCAGCCGCGAGTACGAGCAGTACTTC.

V and J are TRBV19 and TRBJ1-2; D not certain. V lost 7 bases, J lost 4 bases, and 13 bases lay in between. CDR1 and CDR2 from the germline V gene are LNHDA and SQIVND (reference sequence). The CDR3 contains 13 residues. The CDR3 loop is CASKPSTVYGYTF. DNA for the CDR3: TGTGCCAGTAAACCATCTACAGTCTATGGCTACACCTTC.

This chain links TRBV6-1 with TRBJ2-7; 8 positions match TRBD1. V was pared by 8 bases and J by 4 bases, with 7 bases of the junction left unmatched. The length of the CDR3 is 13 residues. Germline lookup yields CDR1 MNHNS and CDR2 SASEGT. CDR3 coding DNA: TGTGCCAGCGGGGCAGGGGGCAAGTACGAGCAGTACTTC. Protein product: CASGAGGKYEQYF.

The chain joins TRBV19 to TRBJ1-1, with 8 positions matching TRBD1. Germline trimming cut 7 bases from V and 3 bases from J; bases unmatched to any gene: 4. There are 13 residues in the CDR3. From germline, CDR1 is LNHDA and CDR2 SQIVND (reference sequence). In nucleotides, the CDR3 is TGTGCCAGTAATGGACAGGGCTACACTGAAGCTTTCTTT. Amino acid sequence: CASNGQGYTEAFF.

In DNA form, the CDR3 reads TGTGCCAGCAGCCCCTATAACGGGGAGCTGTTTTTT. Residues: CASSPYNGELFF. The chain employs TRBV9 and TRBJ2-2, with unresolved D. Per germline, CDR1 SGDLS and CDR2 YYNGEE. Trimming took off 4 bases at V and 7 bases at J, with 8 bases between the two ends. This CDR3 comprises 12 residues.

In DNA form, the CDR3 reads TGCGCCAGCAGCCAATCCTTAGGGGGCGGGAATGAAAAACTGTTTTTT. This gives the protein CASSQSLGGGNEKLFF. The J gene is TRBJ1-4, the V gene TRBV4-1, with 7 bases identical to TRBD1. Unmatched junction bases numbered 8, after V lost 2 bases and J lost 5 bases. In germline, CDR1 is MGHRA, CDR2 YSYEKL. The CDR3 loop spans 16 amino acids.

The chain is built from TRBV5-4 and TRBJ1-1; no clear D gene. The CDR3 extends over 13 amino acids. V gave up 4 bases and J gave up 0 bases, with 7 bases separating them. Germline CDR1 and CDR2: SGHNT and YYREEE (reference sequence). The CDR3 loop reads CASSQTVNTEAFF. As DNA, the CDR3 is TGTGCCAGCAGCCAAACAGTGAACACTGAAGCTTTCTTT. Complete variable domain (other parts from reference TRBV5-4 and TRBJ1-1): ETGVTQSPTHLIKTRGQQVTLRCSSQSGHNTVSWYQQALGQGPQFIFQYYREEENGRGNFPPRFSGLQFPNYSSELNVNALELDDSALYLCASSQTVNTEAFFGQGTRLTVV.

This sequence joins TRBV18 and TRBJ2-1; TRBD1 aligns across 7 bases. J lost 0 bases, V lost 1 base, and 6 bases had no gene match. The germline V gene encodes CDR1 KGHSH and CDR2 LQKENI. This CDR3 has 17 amino acids. CDR3 DNA: TGTGCCAGCTCACCACGTGGACAGGCCAGCTCCTACAATGAGCAGTTCTTC. This encodes CASSPRGQASSYNEQFF.

The V and J genes are TRBV6-1 and TRBJ1-1, with D maybe TRBD1 (5 bases). Germline loops: CDR1 MNHNS, CDR2 SASEGT. This CDR3 contains 14 residues. V was pared by 0 bases and J by 3 bases, with 8 bases between. The CDR3, as DNA: TGTGCCAGCAGTGAAGCGGGGGGGTACACTGAAGCTTTCTTT. Residues: CASSEAGGYTEAFF.

This rearrangement joins TRBV9 to TRBJ2-3; a weak D match, TRBD1 (5 bases). This CDR3 region has 18 residues. Trimming took 6 bases from V and 0 from J, leaving 23 bases between them. The germline V gene encodes CDR1 SGDLS and CDR2 YYNGEE. CDR3 bases: TGTGCCAGCATCCCCAGGGATATCTGGGCCCTTAGCACAGATACGCAGTATTTT. Protein: CASIPRDIWALSTDTQYF. The full variable domain, with the rest looked up from reference TRBV9 and TRBJ2-3, is DSGVTQTPKHLITATGQRVTLRCSPRSGDLSVYWYQQSLDQGLQFLIQYYNGEERAKGNILERFSAQQFPDLHSELNLSSLELGDSALYFCASIPRDIWALSTDTQYFGPGTRLTVL.

This chain links TRBV28 with TRBJ1-2; 7 bases map to TRBD1. Looked up from germline, CDR1 is MDHEN and CDR2 is SYDVKM. V lost 3 bases and J lost 2; bases outside the gene matches: 6. The CDR3 is made up of 15 amino acids. The CDR3 DNA follows: TGTGCCAGCAGTTTTCCGACAGGGAGGAACTATGGCTACACCTTC. The encoded protein is CASSFPTGRNYGYTF.

The gene calls are TRBV28 and TRBJ1-5, with a weak D call TRBD1 (6 bases). The CDR3 totals 14 residues. V lost 7 bases and J lost 6, with 16 bases in between. Looked up from germline, CDR1 is MDHEN and CDR2 is SYDVKM. Here the CDR3 reads CASILRQGSQPQHF. The CDR3 DNA is TGTGCCAGCATTCTACGGCAGGGGAGTCAGCCCCAGCATTTT. The full variable domain, completed using reference TRBV28 and TRBJ1-5, is DVKVTQSSRYLVKRTGEKVFLECVQDMDHENMFWYRQDPGLGLRLIYFSYDVKMKEKGDIPEGYSVSREKKERFSLILESASTNQTSMYLCASILRQGSQPQHFGDGTRLSIL.

The chain employs TRBV27 and TRBJ2-6; D is possibly TRBD1 (5 bases). Germline CDR1 is MNHEY and CDR2 is SMNVEV (reference sequence). This CDR3 is 15 amino acids long. Between the trimmed V and J ends, which lost 4 bases and 4 bases, there was a span of 11 bases. The CDR3 DNA reads TGTGCCAGCAGTTCGCAGGGCCTGGGGGCCAACGTCCTGACTTTC. Protein sequence: CASSSQGLGANVLTF.

The chain couples TRBV7-6 to TRBJ1-6; D is uncertain. The CDR3 has 14 residues. Germline lookup yields CDR1 SGHVS and CDR2 FNYEAQ. Trimming removed 8 bases from V and 0 bases from J, with 8 bases in between. CDR3 DNA sequence: TGTGCCAGCCGCGCCGGCTCCTATAATTCACCCCTCCACTTT. It translates to CASRAGSYNSPLHF.

The J gene is TRBJ1-5, the V gene TRBV27; D is possibly TRBD1 (5 bases). The CDR3 spans 15 residues. V lost 5 bases, J lost 3 bases, and 14 bases lay in between. Per the germline V gene, CDR1 is MNHEY and CDR2 is SMNVEV (reference sequence). CDR3 DNA: TGTGCCAGCAGTCCCCTGACAGATTACAATCAGCCCCAGCATTTT. It encodes CASSPLTDYNQPQHF.

V and J are TRBV30 and TRBJ2-7, with D possibly TRBD1 on 5 matching bases. This CDR3 comprises 15 residues. V shed 0 bases and J shed 5 bases, with 17 bases lying between them. Germline CDR1 is GTSNPN and CDR2 is SVGIG (reference sequence). The CDR3 here is CAWSVLGAAGDEQYF. The CDR3 DNA sequence: TGTGCCTGGAGTGTACTTGGGGCGGCTGGGGACGAGCAGTACTTC.

This clone was seen once. V gene TRBV27 combines with J gene TRBJ1-2; D gene uncertain. With 1 base removed from V and 2 bases from J, the gap between germline ends came to 5 bases. This CDR3 contains 13 residues. CDR1 is MNHEY and CDR2 is SMNVEV in the germline V gene (reference sequence). CDR3 bases: TGTGCCAGCAGTTTATTCGCGAACTATGGCTACACCTTC. Protein sequence: CASSLFANYGYTF.

The chain uses TRBV9 and TRBJ2-5, with TRBD1 matching 8 bases. The V segment lost 4 bases and the J segment 2 bases; nucleotides outside the gene matches: 4. Germline CDR1 and CDR2: SGDLS and YYNGEE. CDR3 length: 14 residues. CDR3 sequence (DNA): TGTGCCAGCAGCTTCCGGACAGGGCAAGAGACCCAGTACTTC. This translates into CASSFRTGQETQYF.

The chain carries TRBV30 and TRBJ2-7; 8 nucleotides match TRBD1. CDR1 is GTSNPN, CDR2 SVGIG, per germline (reference sequence). J gave up 7 bases and V 5 bases, and 13 bases lay outside the gene matches. This CDR3 comprises 14 residues. The CDR3 coding sequence is TGTGCCTGGGGAAACAGGGGGAGCAGGCGAGAGCAGTACTTC. This encodes CAWGNRGSRREQYF. Drawing the rest from reference TRBV30 and TRBJ2-7, the complete variable domain is SQTIHQWPATLVQPVGSPLSLECTVEGTSNPNLYWYRQAAGRGLQLLFYSVGIGQISSEVPQNLSASRPQDRQFILSSKKLLLSDSGFYLCAWGNRGSRREQYFGPGTRLTVT.

This rearrangement joins TRBV18 to TRBJ2-5, with 9 nucleotides matching TRBD1. Germline loops: CDR1 KGHSH, CDR2 LQKENI. V gave up 1 base and J gave up 3 bases; unmatched junction bases: 3. This CDR3 spans 15 amino acids. CDR3 nucleotide sequence: TGTGCCAGCTCACCACGAAGGGACAGGGAAGAGACCCAGTACTTC. Amino acids: CASSPRRDREETQYF.

J is TRBJ2-7 and V is TRBV9, with D possibly being TRBD2 (5 bases). The length of the CDR3 is 15 residues. V shed 4 bases and J shed 0 bases, with 14 bases lying between them. The V gene's germline CDR1 is SGDLS and CDR2 YYNGEE. CDR3 loop: CASSSTSGFSYEQYF. As DNA, the CDR3 is TGTGCCAGCAGCTCTACATCGGGGTTCTCCTACGAGCAGTACTTC.

A few counts support this clone. The chain is built from TRBV2 and TRBJ1-6; tentatively, D is TRBD1 (5 bases). Germline CDR1 is SNHLY and CDR2 is FYNNEI. CDR3 length: 18 amino acids. With 3 bases removed from V and 2 bases from J, the gap between germline ends came to 17 bases. CDR3 region: CASSEIWDLGAYNSPLHF. The CDR3 DNA sequence: TGTGCCAGCAGTGAGATCTGGGACTTAGGGGCCTATAATTCACCCCTCCACTTT.